This T cell receptor (beta chain) was obtained from a study of T cells in narcolepsy. For this clone: One end of the junction fails to match germline, which may point to a read error.

Germline V gene lookup returns CDR1 SGHAT and CDR2 FQNNGV. This CDR3 is 15 amino acids long. TCRdb's copy holds only in-frame clones and misses some; the assay was immunoSEQ multiplex PCR. The table has fewer than 40,000 clones, about 80% seen once; the top ten hold about 1.3%. The chain links TRBV11-2 to TRBJ1-5; 8 nucleotides align to TRBD1. The sequenced sample was CD45RA- memory CD4+ T cells from PBMCs. The clonotype was recovered from a human donor with narcolepsy. The CDR3 loop reads CAGSLGQGFNQPQHF. In DNA, the CDR3 is TGTGCCGGCAGCTTAGGACAGGGCTTTAATCAGCCCCAGCATTTT.